The clone carrying this TCR beta chain has just a few counts. The antigen remains undetermined. Researchers took RNA transcripts and amplified the TCR beta CDR3 regions from them. The HTBI primer set drove a first-round RT-PCR of the TCR CDR3. TCRdb independently ran MiXCR on the multiplex PCR reads; one entry per CDR3 protein. The table shows roughly 500,000 distinct CDR3 sequences, with roughly 15% occurring only once. Pregnant or lactating patients were excluded, as were those with uncontrolled infection or other autoimmune disease. Diagnoses were established using clinical symptoms, serum thyroxine and TRAb, thyroid ultrasound and orbital computed tomography. The sample belongs to a study of T cells in Graves' hyperthyroidism and ophthalmopathy. General study points: Appearing also in blood were most of the thyroid clonotypes expanded above 0.001.

The sequence derives from a woman in her thirties with Graves' ophthalmopathy. Sequencing was performed on blood.

The CDR3 here is CASSLVLWGAPHEAFF. The CDR3 DNA follows: TGTGCCAGCAGCTTAGTACTATGGGGGGCCCCGCATGAAGCTTTCTTT. The chain carries TRBV7-2 and TRBJ1-1; maybe TRBD1 (6 bases). The CDR3 loop spans 16 amino acids. Trimming left V 1 base short and J 7 bases short, with 19 bases between. CDR1 and CDR2 (germline): SGHTA, FQGNSA.